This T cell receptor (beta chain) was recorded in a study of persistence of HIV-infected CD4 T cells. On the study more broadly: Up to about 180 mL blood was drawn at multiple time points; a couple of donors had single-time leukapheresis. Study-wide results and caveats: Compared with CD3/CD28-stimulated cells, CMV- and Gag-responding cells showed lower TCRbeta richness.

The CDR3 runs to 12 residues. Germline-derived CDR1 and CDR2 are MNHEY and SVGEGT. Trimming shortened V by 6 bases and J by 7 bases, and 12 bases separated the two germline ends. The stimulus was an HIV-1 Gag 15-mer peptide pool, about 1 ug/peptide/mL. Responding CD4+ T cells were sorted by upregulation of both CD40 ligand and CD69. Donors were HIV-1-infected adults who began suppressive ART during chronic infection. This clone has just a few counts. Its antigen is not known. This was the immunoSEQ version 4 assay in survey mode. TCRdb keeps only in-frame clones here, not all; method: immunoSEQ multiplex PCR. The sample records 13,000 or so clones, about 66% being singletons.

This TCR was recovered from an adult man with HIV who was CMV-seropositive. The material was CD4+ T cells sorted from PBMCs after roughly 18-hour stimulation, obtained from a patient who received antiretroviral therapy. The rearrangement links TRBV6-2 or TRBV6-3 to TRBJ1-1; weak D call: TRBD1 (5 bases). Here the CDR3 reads CASSRRGGEAFF. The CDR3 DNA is TGTGCCAGCAGCCGTCGGGGGGGTGAAGCTTTCTTT.